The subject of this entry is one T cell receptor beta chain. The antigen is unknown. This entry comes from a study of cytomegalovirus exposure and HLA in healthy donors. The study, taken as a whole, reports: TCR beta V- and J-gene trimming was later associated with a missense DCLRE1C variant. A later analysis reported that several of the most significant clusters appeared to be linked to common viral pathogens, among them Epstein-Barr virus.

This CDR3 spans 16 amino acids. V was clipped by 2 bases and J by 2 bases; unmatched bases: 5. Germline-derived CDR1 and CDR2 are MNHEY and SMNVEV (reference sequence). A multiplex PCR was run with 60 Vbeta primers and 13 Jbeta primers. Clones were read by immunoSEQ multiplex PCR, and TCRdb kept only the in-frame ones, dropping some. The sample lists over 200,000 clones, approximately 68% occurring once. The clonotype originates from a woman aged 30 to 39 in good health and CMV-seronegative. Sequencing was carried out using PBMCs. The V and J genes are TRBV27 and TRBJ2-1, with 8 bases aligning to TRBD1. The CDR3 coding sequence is TGTGCCAGCAGTTTAATGGGACAGGTTACCTACAATGAGCAGTTCTTC. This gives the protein CASSLMGQVTYNEQFF.